The rows below give T cell receptor beta chains drawn from one sample of a study of metastatic and nonmetastatic thyroid tumors. TCRdb re-clonotyped the PCR reads through MiXCR. The table includes 20,000 or so clones, about 20% detected once. Sequencing was carried out using tumor tissue. The receptors were sampled from a female donor with papillary thyroid cancer or a benign thyroid nodule (not recorded which). Some clones in this sample may be carry-over from other donors' samples. The CDR3 runs from the conserved cysteine through the conserved F or W. A D gene is named only where the DNA matches it firmly. Rows give clone size only sometimes, using once, few, many, or a class for an expanded clone.

clone size,CDR3 length,D gene,V gene,J gene,CDR3 DNA,CDR3 protein
NA,12,NA,TRBV5-5,TRBJ1-2,TGTGCCAGCAGCCCTGACATCTCGGGCTACACCTTC,CASSPDISGYTF
many,15,NA,TRBV10-3,TRBJ2-3,TGTGCCATCAGCCAGGACAGCCAAGTGACAGATACGCAGTATTTT,CAISQDSQVTDTQYF
few,13,NA,TRBV6-2/TRBV6-3,TRBJ1-1,TGTGCCATCGTGGCAGAGTCGAACACTGAAGCTTTCTTT,CAIVAESNTEAFF
NA,14,NA,TRBV6-5,TRBJ1-3,TGTGCCAGCAGTAATCGGGGAGGTGGAAACACCATATATTTT,CASSNRGGGNTIYF
few,11,NA,TRBV6-6,TRBJ2-5,TGTGCCAGCAGTTACAAAGAGACCCAGTACTTC,CASSYKETQYF
many,14,TRBD1,TRBV24-1,TRBJ1-2,TGTGCCACCAGTGACCCAGACAGGGTACGTGGCTACACCTTC,CATSDPDRVRGYTF
many,14,NA,TRBV11-2,TRBJ1-4,TGTGCCAGCAGCTTAGCAGCAACTAATGAAAAACTGTTTTTT,CASSLAATNEKLFF
many,16,TRBD2,TRBV4-2,TRBJ2-1,TGTGCCAGCAGCCAAGATAGCGGGAGCTCCTACAATGAGCAGTTCTTC,CASSQDSGSSYNEQFF
NA,15,TRBD1,TRBV5-4,TRBJ1-2,TGTGCCAGCAGCACGACAGGGGGAAGGTGGTATGGCTACACCTTC,CASSTTGGRWYGYTF
NA,13,TRBD2,TRBV20-1,TRBJ2-2,TGCAGTGCGTCGACTAGCGGGACCGGGGAGCTGTTTTTT,CSASTSGTGELFF
few,16,TRBD2,TRBV6-1,TRBJ2-3,TGTGCCAGCAGAACTGGACTAGAGGGAGGCACAGATACGCAATATTTT,CASRTGLEGGTDTQYF
NA,14,NA,TRBV7-3,TRBJ1-1,TGTGCCAGCAAGGGGCAGGGGATGAACACTGAAGCTTTCTTT,CASKGQGMNTEAFF
many,15,TRBD1,TRBV2,TRBJ1-6,TGTGCCAGCAGCCTACAGGGGGGCCTAAATTCACCCCTCCACTTT,CASSLQGGLNSPLHF
few,15,NA,TRBV4-2,TRBJ1-5,TGTGCCAGCAGCCAAGATCGGACACTAAATCAGCCCCAGCATTTT,CASSQDRTLNQPQHF
NA,13,NA,TRBV6-1,TRBJ2-1,TGTGCCAGCCGATCAAACAGGGCCTATGAGCAGTTCTTC,CASRSNRAYEQFF
NA,15,TRBD2,TRBV7-3,TRBJ2-1,TGTGCCAGCAGCCTCGGGACTAGCGGGGGCAATGAGCAGTTCTTC,CASSLGTSGGNEQFF
NA,15,TRBD1,TRBV24-1,TRBJ1-5,TGTGCCACCAGTGATTCCGGGACAGGGAACCAGCCCCAGCATTTT,CATSDSGTGNQPQHF
many,12,NA,TRBV3-1,TRBJ2-5,TGTGCCAGCAGCCAAGATAGGGAGACCCAGTACTTC,CASSQDRETQYF
NA,16,NA,TRBV2,TRBJ2-1,TGTGCCAGCAGTGACGCGGCGGCAGGGCACTACAATGAGCAGTTCTTC,CASSDAAAGHYNEQFF
NA,18,TRBD2,TRBV10-3,TRBJ2-5,TGTGCCATCAGTGGCGGGCGGGAGATAAAAACGTACCAAGAGACCCAGTACTTC,CAISGGREIKTYQETQYF
few,14,NA,TRBV19,TRBJ1-1,TGTGCCAGTAGGGATGGACAGCTGAACACTGAAGCTTTCTTT,CASRDGQLNTEAFF
many,16,NA,TRBV4-1,TRBJ2-7,TGCGCCAGCAGCCAACAGGACGAATTGGCGTCTCTGGGCCTAATATTC,CASSQQDELASLGLIF
many,12,NA,TRBV20-1,TRBJ1-5,TGCAGTGCTTGGGACAGCAATCAGCCCCAGCATTTT,CSAWDSNQPQHF
many,11,NA,TRBV2,TRBJ1-2,TGTGCCAGCAGTGCTAGGTATGGCTACACCTTC,CASSARYGYTF
many,15,TRBD1,TRBV3-1,TRBJ1-5,TGTGCCAGCAGCCAAGAAGGGACAGGGAATCAGCCCCAGCATTTT,CASSQEGTGNQPQHF
many,14,TRBD2,TRBV29-1,TRBJ2-5,TGCAGCGTTGGGGATAGCGGGAGGTCAGAGACCCAGTACTTC,CSVGDSGRSETQYF
many,13,NA,TRBV2,TRBJ2-5,TGTGCCAGCAGTGGGAACGGGCAAGAGACCCAGTACTTC,CASSGNGQETQYF
NA,15,TRBD1,TRBV18,TRBJ2-3,TGTGCCAGCTCACTTCGGACAGGGGTAACAGATACGCAGTATTTT,CASSLRTGVTDTQYF
NA,11,TRBD1,TRBV20-1,TRBJ1-1,TGCAGTGCGCTGGACAGGGGTGAAGCTTTCTTT,CSALDRGEAFF
medium-sized,13,TRBD2,TRBV20-1,TRBJ2-7,TGCAGTGCTAGAGAGGGGGACTATCGGAGGCAGTACTTC,CSAREGDYRRQYF